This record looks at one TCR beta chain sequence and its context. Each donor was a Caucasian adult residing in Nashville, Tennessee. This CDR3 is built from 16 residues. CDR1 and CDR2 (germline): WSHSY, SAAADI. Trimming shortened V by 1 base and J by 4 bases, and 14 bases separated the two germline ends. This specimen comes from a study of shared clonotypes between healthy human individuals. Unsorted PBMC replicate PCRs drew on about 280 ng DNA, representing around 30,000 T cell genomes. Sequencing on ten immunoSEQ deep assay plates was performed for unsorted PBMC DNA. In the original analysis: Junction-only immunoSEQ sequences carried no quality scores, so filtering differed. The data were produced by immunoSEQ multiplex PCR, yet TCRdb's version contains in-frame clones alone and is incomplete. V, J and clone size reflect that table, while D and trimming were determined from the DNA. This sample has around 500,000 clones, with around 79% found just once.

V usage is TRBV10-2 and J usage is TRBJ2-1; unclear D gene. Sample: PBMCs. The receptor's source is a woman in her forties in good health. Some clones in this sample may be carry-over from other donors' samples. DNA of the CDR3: TGCGCCAGCAGTGAGTTGAAGGGTCCAAAATACAATGAGCAGTTCTTC. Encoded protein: CASSELKGPKYNEQFF.